The next 32 T cell receptor beta chains were all read from a single sample in a study of shared clonotypes between healthy human individuals. The table came from immunoSEQ multiplex PCR; TCRdb's copy has only in-frame clones and leaves some out. The data show roughly 660,000 clones, 80% to 95% seen once. The sequenced material came from memory CD8+ T cells from PBMCs. Subset specified: CD45RO+ cells pooled with CCR7-negative TemRA cells. Source of these receptors: a man aged 18 to 29 in good health. Some clones in this sample may be carry-over from other donors' samples.

The J gene is TRBJ1-2, the V gene TRBV7-2; D is undetermined. The CDR3 length is 13 residues. V lost 1 base, J lost 3 bases, and 6 bases lay in between. Germline CDR1 and CDR2: SGHTA and FQGNSA. For the CDR3, the DNA is TGTGCCAGCAGCTTAGAGGGAGACTATGGCTACACCTTC. This sequence encodes CASSLEGDYGYTF. Complete variable domain (other parts from reference TRBV7-2 and TRBJ1-2): GAGVSQSPSNKVTEKGKDVELRCDPISGHTALYWYRQSLGQGLEFLIYFQGNSAPDKSGLPSDRFSAERTGGSVSTLTIQRTQQEDSAVYLCASSLEGDYGYTFGSGTRLTVV.

This chain connects TRBV28 to TRBJ1-2, with 9 bases identical to TRBD1. Germline V CDR1 and CDR2: MDHEN, SYDVKM. CDR3 size: 16 residues. V trimming: 6 bases; J trimming: 4 bases; junction bases outside the gene matches: 12. The CDR3 DNA sequence: TGTGCCAGCAGCAGCCGGACAGGGGAGGAGGGCTATGGCTACACCTTC. It specifies CASSSRTGEEGYGYTF.

This chain connects TRBV4-2 to TRBJ2-7; 7 nucleotides align to TRBD2. V dropped 0 bases and J dropped 5; count of bases not matched to a gene: 7. The CDR3 runs 15 residues. CDR1 and CDR2 (germline): LGHNA, YNFKEQ. CDR3 DNA sequence: TGTGCCAGCAGCCAAGAGAGGCGGGAGTCTCACGAGCAGTACTTC. This translates into CASSQERRESHEQYF.

The V call is TRBV9, the J call TRBJ2-7; the D call may be TRBD1 or TRBD2 (5 bases each). Germline CDR1 SGDLS, CDR2 YYNGEE. V lost 1 base to trimming and J lost 2 bases, with 13 bases between them. CDR3 length: 15 amino acids. The CDR3: CASSVTGTATYEQYF. The CDR3 nucleotides are TGTGCCAGCAGCGTAACCGGGACGGCAACCTACGAGCAGTACTTC.

This clone was counted a single time. This chain joins TRBV9 and TRBJ2-7; weak D call: TRBD2 (5 bases). Germline V gene data show CDR1 as SGDLS and CDR2 as YYNGEE. Trimming stripped 4 bases from V and 3 bases from J, with 17 bases between. The CDR3 is 15 residues long. Written as DNA, the CDR3 is TGTGCCAGCAGCCCCGATGCTAGCAGATACTACGAGCAGTACTTC. This gives the protein CASSPDASRYYEQYF. The full variable domain, its missing parts supplied by reference TRBV9 and TRBJ2-7, is DSGVTQTPKHLITATGQRVTLRCSPRSGDLSVYWYQQSLDQGLQFLIQYYNGEERAKGNILERFSAQQFPDLHSELNLSSLELGDSALYFCASSPDASRYYEQYFGPGTRLTVT.

The J gene is TRBJ2-1, the V gene TRBV5-1, with a weak D call TRBD2 (5 bases). Trimming took 4 bases from V and 0 from J, leaving 14 bases between them. This CDR3 comprises 16 residues. Per germline, CDR1 SGHRS and CDR2 YFSETQ. The CDR3 spells CASSLSTGNSYNEQFF. The CDR3 DNA sequence: TGCGCCAGCAGCCTTTCAACGGGGAACTCCTACAATGAGCAGTTCTTC.

This clone was seen once. CDR3 loop: CASSQDRRRGAEAFF. The DNA of the CDR3 is TGCGCCAGCAGCCAAGATAGACGAAGGGGAGCTGAAGCTTTCTTT. The chain has TRBV4-1 and TRBJ1-1; the D gene is possibly TRBD1 (5 bases). From germline, CDR1 is MGHRA and CDR2 YSYEKL. Trimming took 0 bases from V and 6 from J, leaving 14 bases between them. The CDR3 sequence is 15 residues long.

This clone came up a few times. V gene TRBV4-2 combines with J gene TRBJ2-2, with TRBD2 matching 10 bases. V was clipped by 4 bases and J by 3 bases; unmatched bases: 2. The CDR3 runs to 15 residues. The germline V gene has CDR1 LGHNA and CDR2 YNFKEQ. The CDR3 spells CASSRGLADTGELFF. The CDR3, as DNA: TGTGCCAGCAGCCGCGGACTAGCGGACACCGGGGAGCTGTTTTTT.

The chain recombines TRBV12-5 with TRBJ2-1, with D hard to call. The V and J ends lost 0 bases and 2 bases respectively, with 11 bases between them. The CDR3 is 16 amino acids. The germline V gene encodes CDR1 LGHNT and CDR2 FRNRAP. The DNA for the CDR3 is TGTGCTAGTGGTTTGGTACCGCTCAACCCCTACAATGAGCAGTTCTTC. This sequence encodes CASGLVPLNPYNEQFF. Full variable domain (remainder filled in from reference TRBV12-5 and TRBJ2-1): DARVTQTPRHKVTEMGQEVTMRCQPILGHNTVFWYRQTMMQGLELLAYFRNRAPLDDSGMPKDRFSAEMPDATLATLKIQPSEPRDSAVYFCASGLVPLNPYNEQFFGPGTRLTVL.

This sequence joins TRBV2 and TRBJ1-5; TRBD1 is a possible D gene (5 bases). The V and J ends lost 0 bases and 1 base respectively, with 7 bases between them. CDR3 length equals 15 residues. Germline V CDR1 and CDR2: SNHLY, FYNNEI. The CDR3 region has the DNA TGTGCCAGCAGTGAAGCCGGGGGAAGCAATCAGCCCCAGCATTTT. Its translation is CASSEAGGSNQPQHF. Together with reference TRBV2 and TRBJ1-5, the CDR3 gives the full variable domain: EPEVTQTPSHQVTQMGQEVILRCVPISNHLYFYWYRQILGQKVEFLVSFYNNEISEKSEIFDDQFSVERPDGSNFTLKIRSTKLEDSAMYFCASSEAGGSNQPQHFGDGTRLSIL.

The chain links TRBV7-9 to TRBJ1-1; D remains unclear. The CDR3 consists of 16 residues. CDR1 SEHNR and CDR2 FQNEAQ come from the germline V gene (reference sequence). The V end was cut by 5 bases, the J end by 0 bases, with 16 bases between. CDR3 residues: CASSPPRVTLNTEAFF. DNA for the CDR3: TGTGCCAGCAGCCCCCCTCGCGTCACTCTGAACACTGAAGCTTTCTTT.

This clone turned up a few times. J is TRBJ1-2 and V is TRBV11-2; 11 nucleotides align to TRBD1. V trimming: 4 bases; J trimming: 7 bases; junction bases outside the gene matches: 11. The length of the CDR3 is 16 residues. Germline assignment: CDR1 SGHAT and CDR2 FQNNGV. CDR3 in amino acids: CASSSLDRTGGGGYTF. CDR3 DNA sequence: TGTGCCAGCAGCTCCCTGGATAGGACAGGGGGCGGTGGCTACACCTTC.

The rearrangement links TRBV7-2 to TRBJ2-1; a weak D match, TRBD1 (5 bases). CDR1 and CDR2 (germline): SGHTA, FQGNSA. The V gene lost 1 base and the J gene lost 13 bases, with 8 bases spanning the gap. The CDR3 has 11 amino acids. The CDR3 region is CASSLVGPQFF. The CDR3 nucleotides read TGTGCCAGCAGCTTAGTGGGGCCCCAGTTCTTC.

The rearrangement uses TRBV10-3 and TRBJ2-3; D assignment may be TRBD1 or TRBD2 (6 bases each). Germline V gene data show CDR1 as ENHRY and CDR2 as SYGVKD. This CDR3 contains 13 residues. Trimming removed 7 bases at V and 5 bases at J, with 13 bases between. The CDR3: CAITARGGDTQYF. CDR3 sequence (DNA): TGTGCCATCACCGCCAGGGGAGGAGATACGCAGTATTTT.

The chain combines TRBV12-5 with TRBJ2-3; no reliable D call. CDR1 and CDR2 (germline): LGHNT, FRNRAP. This CDR3 comprises 16 residues. V lost 1 base and J 1 base, leaving 12 bases between the germline ends. The CDR3: CASGLGPLLGTDTQYF. For the CDR3, the DNA is TGTGCTAGTGGTTTGGGGCCCCTTTTGGGCACAGATACGCAGTATTTT.

This sequence joins TRBV7-3 and TRBJ1-1; D perhaps matches TRBD1 (5 bases). The V gene's germline CDR1 is SGHTA and CDR2 FQGTGA. The CDR3 totals 14 residues. V was pared by 2 bases and J by 4 bases, with 11 bases between. DNA of the CDR3: TGTGCCAGCAGCTTATGGGGGAAAAGCACTGAAGCTTTCTTT. This codes for CASSLWGKSTEAFF.

The chain combines TRBV5-8 with TRBJ2-3; D may be TRBD1 (6 bases). V was cut by 4 bases and J by 5 bases, with 23 bases left in between. The V gene's germline CDR1 is SGHTS and CDR2 YDEGEE. The CDR3 loop spans 17 amino acids. The CDR3 protein is CASSSVLGLTGVDTQYF. The CDR3 DNA reads as TGTGCCAGCAGCAGCGTCCTTGGACTGACAGGCGTAGATACGCAGTATTTT.

This rearrangement joins TRBV6-5 to TRBJ2-1; TRBD2 aligns across 12 bases. In germline, CDR1 is MNHEY, CDR2 SVGAGI. CDR3 size: 15 residues. After removal of 5 bases from V and 12 bases from J, the junction contained 11 bases not matched to a gene. For the CDR3, the DNA is TGTGCCAGCAGTCCCTCCGGACTAGCGGGACTAAGGCAGTTCTTC. It codes for CASSPSGLAGLRQFF.

CDR3 residues: CASSIGGGSSYNEQFF. The CDR3 DNA reads as TGTGCCAGCTCTATTGGGGGAGGTAGCTCCTACAATGAGCAGTTCTTC. V and J are TRBV27 and TRBJ2-1; possible D gene TRBD2, 6 bases. The CDR3 runs to 16 residues. The V end was cut by 8 bases, the J end by 0 bases, with 17 bases between. The V gene's germline CDR1 is MNHEY and CDR2 SMNVEV (reference sequence).

The chain couples TRBV15 to TRBJ2-7; D ambiguous. V gave up 3 bases and J gave up 2 bases, with 8 bases separating them. This CDR3 is 13 amino acids long. From germline, CDR1 is LNHNV and CDR2 YYDKDF (reference sequence). The CDR3 coding sequence is TGTGCCACCAGCAGCGGAGCAGCCTACGAGCAGTACTTC. It specifies CATSSGAAYEQYF.

This chain joins TRBV9 and TRBJ1-1, with TRBD1 as a possible D gene (5 bases). Between the trimmed V and J ends, which lost 3 bases and 7 bases, there was a span of 25 bases. This CDR3 has 17 amino acids. Germline V gene lookup returns CDR1 SGDLS and CDR2 YYNGEE. The CDR3 region has the DNA TGTGCCAGCAGCGATCCATCAAAGGGGAGCGGTTACCTTGAAGCTTTCTTT. This translates into CASSDPSKGSGYLEAFF.

The chain has TRBV27 and TRBJ1-4, with a possible D match to TRBD1 (5 bases). The CDR3 contains 15 residues. With 5 bases removed from V and 8 bases from J, the gap between germline ends came to 18 bases. The germline V gene has CDR1 MNHEY and CDR2 SMNVEV (reference sequence). CDR3 nucleotides: TGTGCCAGCAGTCCGAGGGAGGGACGAGCAGAAAAACTGTTTTTT. Translation: CASSPREGRAEKLFF. Supplemented by reference TRBV27 and TRBJ1-4, the full variable domain reads EAQVTQNPRYLITVTGKKLTVTCSQNMNHEYMSWYRQDPGLGLRQIYYSMNVEVTDKGDVPEGYKVSRKEKRNFPLILESPSPNQTSLYFCASSPREGRAEKLFFGSGTQLSVL.

The gene calls are TRBV6-5 and TRBJ1-1; TRBD1 agrees at 9 bases. J gave up 3 bases and V 6 bases, and 8 bases lay outside the gene matches. The CDR3 length is 15 residues. CDR1 is MNHEY and CDR2 is SVGAGI in the germline V gene. Here the CDR3 DNA reads TGTGCCAGCAGGCTCCGGACAGGGGAGTACACTGAAGCTTTCTTT. Translating it yields CASRLRTGEYTEAFF.

This clone appeared a single time. The V gene is TRBV9, the J gene TRBJ1-3, with D possibly being TRBD1 (5 bases). Trimming pared 3 bases from V and 2 bases from J, leaving 15 bases between. Per germline, CDR1 SGDLS and CDR2 YYNGEE. The CDR3 runs 16 residues. The CDR3 DNA follows: TGTGCCAGCAGCGGGGGCCTTAAATCGGCTGGAAACACCATATATTTT. This codes for CASSGGLKSAGNTIYF.

The gene calls are TRBV9 and TRBJ2-2, with 10 bases identical to TRBD2. CDR3 length: 18 amino acids. CDR1 is SGDLS, CDR2 YYNGEE, per germline. J gave up 7 bases and V 7 bases, and 19 bases lay outside the gene matches. CDR3 loop: CASFRNGGLAARSGELFF. In nucleotides, the CDR3 is TGTGCCAGCTTCCGAAACGGAGGACTAGCGGCTCGGAGCGGGGAGCTGTTTTTT.

The chain links TRBV28 to TRBJ2-5, with D perhaps TRBD2 (5 bases). Germline-derived CDR1 and CDR2 are MDHEN and SYDVKM. CDR3 length: 14 residues. V was clipped by 2 bases and J by 4 bases, with 11 bases between them. The CDR3, as DNA: TGTGCCAGCAGTTTACTTCGGACTGTAGAGACCCAGTACTTC. Residues: CASSLLRTVETQYF.

V usage is TRBV27 and J usage is TRBJ1-1; no definite D call. The CDR3 loop spans 16 amino acids. The V end lost 0 bases, the J end lost 4 bases, and 15 bases lay between the germline ends. CDR1 is MNHEY, CDR2 SMNVEV, per germline (reference sequence). CDR3 residues: CASSLSGGEGITEAFF. For the CDR3, the DNA is TGTGCCAGCAGTTTATCCGGCGGGGAAGGCATCACTGAAGCTTTCTTT.

This clone has at least ten counts. The V gene is TRBV6-1, the J gene TRBJ1-5; 7 bases match TRBD1. V dropped 0 bases and J dropped 10; count of bases not matched to a gene: 6. This CDR3 has 14 amino acids. Per germline, CDR1 MNHNS and CDR2 SASEGT. The CDR3, as DNA: TGTGCCAGCAGTGAAGCGACAGGGCCCGAACCCCAGCATTTT. Amino acids: CASSEATGPEPQHF.

The rearrangement joins TRBV29-1 to TRBJ2-7; possible D gene TRBD2, 6 bases. CDR1 and CDR2 (germline): SQVTM, ANQGSEA. Trimming stripped 7 bases from V and 0 bases from J, with 16 bases between. The CDR3 runs to 14 residues. The CDR3 protein is CSASGGVSSYEQYF. CDR3 nucleotide sequence: TGCAGCGCCTCCGGCGGGGTAAGCTCCTACGAGCAGTACTTC.

The chain carries TRBV5-1 and TRBJ2-7; TRBD1 is a possible D gene (6 bases). The CDR3 sequence is 17 residues long. Germline CDR1 and CDR2: SGHRS and YFSETQ. V shed 0 bases and J shed 1 base, with 17 bases lying between them. The CDR3 sequence: CASSLERRGLNSYEQYF. The CDR3 DNA is TGCGCCAGCAGCTTGGAACGCAGGGGCCTGAATTCCTACGAGCAGTACTTC.

The chain employs TRBV27 and TRBJ2-5; D call uncertain. The V gene lost 2 bases and the J gene lost 2 bases, with 9 bases spanning the gap. Germline V CDR1 and CDR2: MNHEY, SMNVEV (reference sequence). The CDR3 runs 14 residues. The CDR3 sequence is CASSLLTAQETQYF. CDR3 DNA: TGTGCCAGCAGTTTACTTACAGCTCAAGAGACCCAGTACTTC.

J is TRBJ1-1 and V is TRBV5-1; maybe TRBD1 (5 bases). The V and J ends lost 1 base and 1 base respectively, with 23 bases between them. Germline CDR1 is SGHRS and CDR2 is YFSETQ. The CDR3 consists of 19 residues. This CDR3 reads CASSLNGGTSTKWNTEAFF. The CDR3 nucleotides read TGCGCCAGCAGCTTGAACGGTGGGACCAGCACGAAATGGAACACTGAAGCTTTCTTT.